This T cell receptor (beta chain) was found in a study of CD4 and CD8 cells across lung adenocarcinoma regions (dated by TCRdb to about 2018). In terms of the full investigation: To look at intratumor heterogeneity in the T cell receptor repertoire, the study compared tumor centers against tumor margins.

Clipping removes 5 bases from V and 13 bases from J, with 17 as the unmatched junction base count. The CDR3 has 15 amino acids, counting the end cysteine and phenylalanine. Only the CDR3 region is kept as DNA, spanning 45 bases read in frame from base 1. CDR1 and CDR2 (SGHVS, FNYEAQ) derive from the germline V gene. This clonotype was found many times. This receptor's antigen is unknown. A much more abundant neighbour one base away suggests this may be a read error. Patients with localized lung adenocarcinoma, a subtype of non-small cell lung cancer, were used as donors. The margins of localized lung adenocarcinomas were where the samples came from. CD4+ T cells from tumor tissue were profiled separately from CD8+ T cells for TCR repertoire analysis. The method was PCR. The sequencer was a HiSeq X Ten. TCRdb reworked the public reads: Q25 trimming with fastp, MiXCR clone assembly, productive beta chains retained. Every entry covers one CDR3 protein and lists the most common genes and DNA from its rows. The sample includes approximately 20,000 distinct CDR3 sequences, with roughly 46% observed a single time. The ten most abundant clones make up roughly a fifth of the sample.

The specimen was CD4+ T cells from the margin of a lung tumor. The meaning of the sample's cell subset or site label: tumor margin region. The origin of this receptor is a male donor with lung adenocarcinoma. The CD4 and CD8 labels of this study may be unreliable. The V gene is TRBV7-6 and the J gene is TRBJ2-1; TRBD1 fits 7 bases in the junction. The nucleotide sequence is TGTGCCAGCAGCGCACAGGGGCTCGGGACGGAGACCCAGTTCTTC. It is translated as CASSAQGLGTETQFF.